What follows are 5 T cell receptor beta chains derived from one specimen sequenced in a study of shared clonotypes between healthy human individuals. Profiled with immunoSEQ multiplex PCR; TCRdb holds only in-frame clones, not every one. Of 2 million to 2.5 million clones listed, approximately 96% are singletons. Sequencing used naive CD4+ T cells sorted from blood. Regarding subset: CD45RA+ positively selected. These TCRs come from a man younger than 30 in good health.

The genes are TRBV5-1 and TRBJ2-7, with D possibly TRBD2 on 6 matching bases. V gave up 1 base and J gave up 5 bases, with 13 bases separating them. The V gene's germline CDR1 is SGHRS and CDR2 YFSETQ. CDR3 length: 14 amino acids. The CDR3 spells CASSLWRAPDEQYF. The DNA of the CDR3 is TGCGCCAGCAGCTTGTGGAGGGCTCCCGACGAGCAGTACTTC.

This chain links TRBV10-3 with TRBJ2-1, with a tentative D call TRBD2 (6 bases). Germline CDR1 reads ENHRY; CDR2 reads SYGVKD. V lost 2 bases to trimming and J lost 5 bases, with 13 bases between them. The CDR3 loop spans 15 amino acids. The CDR3 sequence is CAISEAGRGDNEQFF. In DNA, the CDR3 is TGTGCCATCAGTGAGGCTGGGCGGGGCGACAATGAGCAGTTCTTC.

The CDR3 loop reads CASSEGRGLNTEAFF. CDR3 sequence (DNA): TGCGCCAGCAGTGAAGGTAGGGGATTGAACACTGAAGCTTTCTTT. The V and J genes are TRBV10-1 and TRBJ1-1, with D perhaps matching TRBD1 (5 bases). Germline CDR1 reads WNHNN; CDR2 reads SYGVQD (reference sequence). The length of the CDR3 is 15 residues. V was trimmed by 3 bases and J by 0 bases, leaving 11 bases between them.

The V call is TRBV21-1, the J call TRBJ2-7; the table's TRBD2 call for D was not verified on the DNA. TRBV21-1 is a documented pseudogene. The CDR3 runs 16 residues. This CDR3 is CASSKDGSGGSYEQYF. CDR3 in DNA: TGTGCCAGCAGCAAAGATGGTAGCGGGGGTTCCTACGAGCAGTACTTC.

This sequence joins TRBV13 and TRBJ2-3, with D tentatively TRBD2 (6 bases). Looked up from germline, CDR1 is PRHDT and CDR2 is FYEKMQ (reference sequence). The CDR3 has 18 residues. The germline V and J ends were trimmed by 4 bases and 4 bases, with 24 bases remaining between them. CDR3: CASSSTPFMWGEADTQYF. In nucleotides, the CDR3 is TGTGCCAGCAGCTCCACCCCTTTTATGTGGGGGGAGGCAGATACGCAGTATTTT.